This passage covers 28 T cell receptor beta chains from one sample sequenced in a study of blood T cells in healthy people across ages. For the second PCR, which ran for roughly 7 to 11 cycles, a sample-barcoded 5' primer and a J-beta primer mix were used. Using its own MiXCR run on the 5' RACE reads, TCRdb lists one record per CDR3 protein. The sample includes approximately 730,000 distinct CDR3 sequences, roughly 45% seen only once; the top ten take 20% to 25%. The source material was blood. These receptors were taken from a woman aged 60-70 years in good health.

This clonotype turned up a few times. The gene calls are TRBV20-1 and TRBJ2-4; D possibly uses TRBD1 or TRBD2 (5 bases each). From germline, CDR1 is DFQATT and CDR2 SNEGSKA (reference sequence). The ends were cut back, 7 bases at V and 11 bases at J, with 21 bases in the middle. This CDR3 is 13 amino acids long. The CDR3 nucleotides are TGCAGTGTTACCACCGGGACGTATAGCGTTCAGTACTTC. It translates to CSVTTGTYSVQYF.

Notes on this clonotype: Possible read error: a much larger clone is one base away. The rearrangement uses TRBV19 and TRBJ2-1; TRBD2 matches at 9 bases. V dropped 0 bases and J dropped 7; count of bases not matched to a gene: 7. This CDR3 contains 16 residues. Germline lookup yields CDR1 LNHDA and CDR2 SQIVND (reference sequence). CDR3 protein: CASSIDFESGRNEQFF. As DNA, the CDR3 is TGTGCCAGTAGTATAGATTTTGAGAGCGGGAGGAATGAGCAGTTCTTC.

The chain's CDR3 is CSARPGRLAGPDTQYF. CDR3 nucleotides: TGCAGTGCTAGACCGGGGAGACTAGCGGGGCCCGATACGCAGTATTTT. The chain combines TRBV20-1 with TRBJ2-3, with 11 bases aligning to TRBD2. Trimming removed 2 bases from V and 6 bases from J; junction bases left unmatched: 10. The length of the CDR3 is 16 residues. Germline V gives CDR1 DFQATT, CDR2 SNEGSKA (reference sequence).

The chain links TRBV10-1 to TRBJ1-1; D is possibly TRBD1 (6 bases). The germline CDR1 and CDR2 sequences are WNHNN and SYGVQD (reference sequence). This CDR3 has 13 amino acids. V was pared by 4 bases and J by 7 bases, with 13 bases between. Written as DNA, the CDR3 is TGCGCCAGCAGTGCCAGGGGAGATGGTGAAGCTTTCTTT. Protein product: CASSARGDGEAFF.

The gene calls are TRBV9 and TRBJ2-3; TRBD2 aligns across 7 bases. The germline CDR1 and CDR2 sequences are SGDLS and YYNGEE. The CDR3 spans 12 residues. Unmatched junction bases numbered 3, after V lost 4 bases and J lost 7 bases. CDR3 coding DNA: TGTGCCAGCAGCTCGGGACTAAATACGCAGTATTTT. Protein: CASSSGLNTQYF.

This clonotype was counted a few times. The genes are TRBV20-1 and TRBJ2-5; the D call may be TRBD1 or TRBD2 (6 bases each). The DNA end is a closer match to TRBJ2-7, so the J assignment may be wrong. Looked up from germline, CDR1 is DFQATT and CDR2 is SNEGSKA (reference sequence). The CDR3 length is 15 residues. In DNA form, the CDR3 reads TGCAGTGCTAGCCACACGCAGGGGTGGAGGGACGAGCAGTACTTC. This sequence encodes CSASHTQGWRDEQYF.

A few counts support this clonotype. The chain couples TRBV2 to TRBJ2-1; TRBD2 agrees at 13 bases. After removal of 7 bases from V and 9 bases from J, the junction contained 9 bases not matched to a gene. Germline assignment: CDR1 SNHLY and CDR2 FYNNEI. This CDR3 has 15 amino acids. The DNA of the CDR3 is TGTGCCAGCAACAGACTAGCGGGGGGCAACACTGAGCAGTTCTTC. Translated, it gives CASNRLAGGNTEQFF.

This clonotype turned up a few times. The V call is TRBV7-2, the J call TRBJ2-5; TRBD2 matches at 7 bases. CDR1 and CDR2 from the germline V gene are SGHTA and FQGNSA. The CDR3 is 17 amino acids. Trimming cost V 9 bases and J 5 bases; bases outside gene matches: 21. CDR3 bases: TGTGCCAGGCAGAATGATCCAGCGGGAACGCCGGGGGAGACCCAGTACTTC. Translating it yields CARQNDPAGTPGETQYF. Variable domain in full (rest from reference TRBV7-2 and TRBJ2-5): GAGVSQSPSNKVTEKGKDVELRCDPISGHTALYWYRQSLGQGLEFLIYFQGNSAPDKSGLPSDRFSAERTGGSVSTLTIQRTQQEDSAVYLCARQNDPAGTPGETQYFGPGTRLLVL.

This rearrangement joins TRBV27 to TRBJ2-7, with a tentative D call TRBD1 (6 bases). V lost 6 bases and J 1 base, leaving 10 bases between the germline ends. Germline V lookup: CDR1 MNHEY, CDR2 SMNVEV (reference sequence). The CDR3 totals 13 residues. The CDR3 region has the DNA TGTGCCAGCAGGGACAGATTGTCCTACGAGCAGTACTTC. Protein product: CASRDRLSYEQYF.

This CDR3 is CASSPPDGSNHEQYF. The CDR3 DNA reads as TGCGCCAGCAGCCCCCCGGACGGGTCAAACCACGAGCAGTACTTC. The rearrangement joins TRBV5-1 to TRBJ2-7, with D uncertain. Germline V lookup: CDR1 SGHRS, CDR2 YFSETQ. Trimming pared 4 bases from V and 5 bases from J, leaving 19 bases between. The CDR3 covers 15 residues.

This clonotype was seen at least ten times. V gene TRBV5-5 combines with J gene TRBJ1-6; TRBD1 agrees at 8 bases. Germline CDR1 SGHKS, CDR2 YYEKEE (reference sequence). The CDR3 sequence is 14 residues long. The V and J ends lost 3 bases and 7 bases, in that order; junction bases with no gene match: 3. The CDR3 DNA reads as TGTGCCAGCAGCTCCGGACAGGGAAATTCACCCCTCCACTTT. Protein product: CASSSGQGNSPLHF.

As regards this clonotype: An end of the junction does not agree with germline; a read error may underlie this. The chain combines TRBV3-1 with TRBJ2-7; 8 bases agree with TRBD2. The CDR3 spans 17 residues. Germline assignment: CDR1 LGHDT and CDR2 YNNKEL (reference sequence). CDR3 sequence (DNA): TGTGTCAGCAGCCAAGATTCGGGGGGGCTGGACTCCTACGAGCAGTACTTC. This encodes CVSSQDSGGLDSYEQYF.

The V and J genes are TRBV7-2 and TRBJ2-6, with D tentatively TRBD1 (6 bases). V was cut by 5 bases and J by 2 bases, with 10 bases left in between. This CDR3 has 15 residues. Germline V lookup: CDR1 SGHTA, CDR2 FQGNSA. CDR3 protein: CASSGYRAGANVLTF. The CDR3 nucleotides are TGTGCCAGCAGCGGGTACAGGGCTGGGGCCAACGTCCTGACTTTC.

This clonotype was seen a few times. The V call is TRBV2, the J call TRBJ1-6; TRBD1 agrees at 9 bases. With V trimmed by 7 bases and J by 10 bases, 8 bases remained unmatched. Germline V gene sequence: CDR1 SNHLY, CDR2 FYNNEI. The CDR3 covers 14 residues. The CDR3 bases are TGTGCCAGCAAGAAAGGGACAGGGCAGTCACCCCTCCACTTT. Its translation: CASKKGTGQSPLHF.

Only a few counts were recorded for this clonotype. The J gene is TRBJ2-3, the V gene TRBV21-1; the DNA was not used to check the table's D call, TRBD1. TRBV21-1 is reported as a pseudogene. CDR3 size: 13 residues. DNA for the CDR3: TGTGCCGCCCGGAGGCAGCGCACAGATACGCAGTATTTT. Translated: CAARRQRTDTQYF.

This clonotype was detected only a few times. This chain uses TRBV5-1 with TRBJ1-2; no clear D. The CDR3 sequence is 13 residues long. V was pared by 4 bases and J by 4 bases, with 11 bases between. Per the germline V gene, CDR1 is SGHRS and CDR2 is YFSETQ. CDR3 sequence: CASSPSLFYGYTF. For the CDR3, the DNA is TGCGCCAGCAGCCCATCACTCTTCTATGGCTACACCTTC. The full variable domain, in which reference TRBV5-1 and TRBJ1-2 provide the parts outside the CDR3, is KAGVTQTPRYLIKTRGQQVTLSCSPISGHRSVSWYQQTPGQGLQFLFEYFSETQRNKGNFPGRFSGRQFSNSRSEMNVSTLELGDSALYLCASSPSLFYGYTFGSGTRLTVV.

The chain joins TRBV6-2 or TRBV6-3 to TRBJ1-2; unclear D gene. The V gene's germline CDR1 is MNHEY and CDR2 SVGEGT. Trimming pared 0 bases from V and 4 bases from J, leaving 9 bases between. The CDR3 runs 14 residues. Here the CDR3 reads CASSYSTTPYGYTF. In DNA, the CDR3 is TGTGCCAGCAGTTACTCTACTACACCCTATGGCTACACCTTC.

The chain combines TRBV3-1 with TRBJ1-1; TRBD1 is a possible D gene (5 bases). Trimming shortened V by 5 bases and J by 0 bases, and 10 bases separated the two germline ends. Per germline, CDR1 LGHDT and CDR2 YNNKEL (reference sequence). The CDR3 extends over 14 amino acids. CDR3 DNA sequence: TGTGCCAGCAGCGACAGTCCCCTGAACACTGAAGCTTTCTTT. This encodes CASSDSPLNTEAFF.

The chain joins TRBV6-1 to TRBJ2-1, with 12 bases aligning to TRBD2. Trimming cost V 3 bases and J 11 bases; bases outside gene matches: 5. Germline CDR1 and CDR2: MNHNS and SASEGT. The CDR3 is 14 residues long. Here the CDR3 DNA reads TGTGCCAGCAGTGACCGGACTAGCGGGACTCAGCAGTTCTTC. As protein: CASSDRTSGTQQFF.

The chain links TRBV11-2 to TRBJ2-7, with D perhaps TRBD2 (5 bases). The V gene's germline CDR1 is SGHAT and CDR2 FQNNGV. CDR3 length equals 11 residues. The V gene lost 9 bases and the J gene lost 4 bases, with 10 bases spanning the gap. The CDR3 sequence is CASNEGYEQYF. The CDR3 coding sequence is TGTGCCAGTAACGAGGGTTACGAGCAGTACTTC.

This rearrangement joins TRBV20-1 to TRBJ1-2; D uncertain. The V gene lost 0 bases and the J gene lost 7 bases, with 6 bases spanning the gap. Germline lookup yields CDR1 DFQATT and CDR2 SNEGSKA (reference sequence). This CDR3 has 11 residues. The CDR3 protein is CSAREIGGYTF. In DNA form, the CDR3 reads TGCAGTGCTAGAGAAATAGGTGGCTACACCTTC.

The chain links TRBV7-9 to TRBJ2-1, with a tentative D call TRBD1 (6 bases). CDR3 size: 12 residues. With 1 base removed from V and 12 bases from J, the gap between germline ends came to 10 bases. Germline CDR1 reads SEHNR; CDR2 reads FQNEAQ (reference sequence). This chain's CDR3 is CASSLGGLVQFF. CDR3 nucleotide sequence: TGTGCCAGCAGCTTAGGGGGGCTCGTGCAGTTCTTC.

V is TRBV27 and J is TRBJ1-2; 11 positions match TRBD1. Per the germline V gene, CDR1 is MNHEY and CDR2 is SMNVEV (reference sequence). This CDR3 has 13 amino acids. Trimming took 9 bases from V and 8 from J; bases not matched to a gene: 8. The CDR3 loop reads CASRGQGAEGYTF. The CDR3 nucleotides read TGTGCCAGTCGCGGACAGGGGGCCGAAGGCTACACCTTC.

DNA of the CDR3: TGCGCCAGCAGCTTGGATGGTCAGCTCGCCAATAATTCACCCCTCCACTTT. Translated, it gives CASSLDGQLANNSPLHF. This chain uses TRBV5-1 with TRBJ1-6, with no clear D. CDR1 is SGHRS, CDR2 YFSETQ, per germline. V shed 0 bases and J shed 5 bases, with 15 bases lying between them. This CDR3 region has 17 residues.

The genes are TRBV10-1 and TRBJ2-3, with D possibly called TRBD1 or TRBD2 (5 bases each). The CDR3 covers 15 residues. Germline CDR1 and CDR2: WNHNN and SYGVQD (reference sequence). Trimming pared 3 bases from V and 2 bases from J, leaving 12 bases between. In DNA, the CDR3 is TGCGCCAGCAGTGAAAGGGACCCTTTCACAGATACGCAGTATTTT. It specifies CASSERDPFTDTQYF.

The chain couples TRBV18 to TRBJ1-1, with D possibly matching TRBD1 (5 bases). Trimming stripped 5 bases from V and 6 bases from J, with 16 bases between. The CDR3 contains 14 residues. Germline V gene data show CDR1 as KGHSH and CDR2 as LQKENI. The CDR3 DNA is TGTGCCAGCTCATCGGACTCAGGAGGGGCTGAAGCTTTCTTT. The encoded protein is CASSSDSGGAEAFF.

The CDR3, as DNA: TGTGCCAGTAGTTCCCAATCGTCAGGGCTTCTTGATGGACAGCCCCAGCATTTT. Amino acids: CASSSQSSGLLDGQPQHF. The genes are TRBV19 and TRBJ1-5; tentative D call: TRBD1 (5 bases). Germline values: CDR1 LNHDA, CDR2 SQIVND (reference sequence). CDR3 length: 18 amino acids. Trimming took off 5 bases at V and 7 bases at J, with 27 bases between the two ends.

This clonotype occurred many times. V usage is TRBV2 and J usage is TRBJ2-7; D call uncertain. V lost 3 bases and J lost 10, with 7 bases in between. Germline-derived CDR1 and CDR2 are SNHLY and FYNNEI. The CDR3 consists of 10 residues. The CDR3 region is CASSEGSQYF. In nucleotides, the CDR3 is TGTGCCAGCAGTGAGGGTTCTCAGTACTTC.